There are a few counts of the clone carrying this T cell receptor beta chain. One entry per CDR3 protein, called by TCRdb with MiXCR from the PCR reads. In the table there are approximately 500,000 distinct CDR3 sequences, under 30% of which are singletons. The entry originates in a study of molecular identifiers for immune sequencing clone quantification. Turning to the study itself: Split five ways in replicates, RNA from approximately 20,000 or 100,000 naive CD8 cells had four portions sequenced.

The ends lost 7 bases at V and 9 bases at J; junction bases unmatched: 13. Germline lookup yields CDR1 LNHDA and CDR2 SQIVND (reference sequence). The CDR3 runs to 15 residues. This rearrangement joins TRBV19 to TRBJ2-1, with 9 bases matching TRBD2. The TCR originated in a human donor in good health. Some libraries in this study had Jurkat cell RNA spiked in. The source material was naive CD8+ T cells from blood, with Jurkat cell RNA spiked in. Subset described: FACS-sorted CD8+CD4-CCR7+CD45RA+ naive T cells. CDR3 bases: TGTGCCAGTACCAATGGCCTAGCGGGAAATCGTGAGCAGTTCTTC. Encoded protein: CASTNGLAGNREQFF.